The rows below give T cell receptor beta chains drawn from one sample of a study of shared clonotypes between healthy human individuals. Profiled with immunoSEQ multiplex PCR; TCRdb holds only in-frame clones, not every one. The data contain about 680,000 clones, about three quarters of them singletons. The material sequenced was memory CD4+ T cells sorted from blood. The receptors were gathered from a woman between 25 and 40 years old in good health. Both conserved end residues are part of each CDR3.

V gene: TRBV27
CDR3 protein: CASSLLYRAGQPQHF

V gene: TRBV18
CDR3 protein: CASSRRGSDEKLFF

V gene: TRBV7-6
CDR3 protein: CASSLVTSGRSYNEQFF

V gene: TRBV29-1
CDR3 protein: CSVGSGGTDTQYF

V gene: TRBV2
CDR3 protein: CASSSGPNEQFF

V gene: TRBV7-9
CDR3 protein: CASSPRSGSSYEQYF

V gene: TRBV7-9
CDR3 protein: CASSSRGGVRTVGGNEQFF

V gene: TRBV4-1
CDR3 protein: CASSRGGELFF

V gene: TRBV6-4
CDR3 protein: CASSEFRAGGGEQFF

V gene: TRBV7-7
CDR3 protein: CAIRTGGTGELFF

V gene: TRBV5-1
CDR3 protein: CASSPATAGGVDTQYF

V gene: TRBV4-1
CDR3 protein: CASSQGLQWGTSTDTQYF

V gene: TRBV10-3
CDR3 protein: CAISDNTEAFF

V gene: TRBV5-1
CDR3 protein: CASSFVTVADTQYF